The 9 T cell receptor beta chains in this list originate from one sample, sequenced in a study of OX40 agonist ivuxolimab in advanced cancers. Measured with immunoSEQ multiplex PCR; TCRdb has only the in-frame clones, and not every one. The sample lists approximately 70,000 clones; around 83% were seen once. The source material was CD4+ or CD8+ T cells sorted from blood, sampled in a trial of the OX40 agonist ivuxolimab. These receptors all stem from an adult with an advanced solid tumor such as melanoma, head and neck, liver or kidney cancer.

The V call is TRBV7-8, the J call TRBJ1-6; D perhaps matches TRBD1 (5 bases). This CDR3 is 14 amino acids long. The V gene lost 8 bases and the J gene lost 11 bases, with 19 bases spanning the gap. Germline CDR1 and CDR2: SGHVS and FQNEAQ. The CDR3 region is CASLPRDPKAPLHF. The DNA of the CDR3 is TGTGCCAGCCTGCCCCGGGACCCTAAGGCACCCCTCCACTTT.

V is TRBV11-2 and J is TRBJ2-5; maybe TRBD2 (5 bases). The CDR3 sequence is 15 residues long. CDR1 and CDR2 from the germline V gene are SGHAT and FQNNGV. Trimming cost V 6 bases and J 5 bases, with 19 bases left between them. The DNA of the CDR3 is TGTGCCAGCAGAAGCGGCGTGGGGTCCGGGGAGACCCAGTACTTC. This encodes CASRSGVGSGETQYF.

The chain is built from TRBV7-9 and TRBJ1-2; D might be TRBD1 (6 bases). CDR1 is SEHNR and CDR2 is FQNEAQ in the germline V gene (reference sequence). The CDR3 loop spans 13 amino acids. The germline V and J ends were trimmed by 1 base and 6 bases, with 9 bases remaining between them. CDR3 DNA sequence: TGTGCCAGCAGCTTAGGAGGGGGTAATGGCTACACCTTC. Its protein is CASSLGGGNGYTF.

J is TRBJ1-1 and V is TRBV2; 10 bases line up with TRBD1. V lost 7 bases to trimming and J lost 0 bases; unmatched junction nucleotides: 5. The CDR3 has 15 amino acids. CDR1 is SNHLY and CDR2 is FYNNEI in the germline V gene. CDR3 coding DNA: TGTGCCAGCAAAGGGACAGGGGCTATGAACACTGAAGCTTTCTTT. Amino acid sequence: CASKGTGAMNTEAFF.

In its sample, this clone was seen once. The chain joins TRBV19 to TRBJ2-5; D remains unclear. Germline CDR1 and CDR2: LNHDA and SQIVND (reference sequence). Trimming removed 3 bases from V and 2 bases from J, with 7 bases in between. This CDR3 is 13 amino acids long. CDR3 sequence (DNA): TGTGCCAGTAGTATTGGGCAGCAAGAGACCCAGTACTTC. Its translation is CASSIGQQETQYF.

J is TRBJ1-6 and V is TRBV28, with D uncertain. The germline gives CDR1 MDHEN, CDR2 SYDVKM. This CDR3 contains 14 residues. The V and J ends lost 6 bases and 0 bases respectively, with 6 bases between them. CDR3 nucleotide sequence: TGTGCCAGCAGGGGGAGCTCCTATAATTCACCCCTCCACTTT. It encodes CASRGSSYNSPLHF.

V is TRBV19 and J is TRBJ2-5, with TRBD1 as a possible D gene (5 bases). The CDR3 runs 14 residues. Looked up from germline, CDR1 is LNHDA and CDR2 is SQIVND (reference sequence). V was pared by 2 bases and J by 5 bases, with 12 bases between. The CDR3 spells CASSITGQGETQYF. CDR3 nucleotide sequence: TGTGCCAGTAGTATAACTGGGCAGGGCGAGACCCAGTACTTC.

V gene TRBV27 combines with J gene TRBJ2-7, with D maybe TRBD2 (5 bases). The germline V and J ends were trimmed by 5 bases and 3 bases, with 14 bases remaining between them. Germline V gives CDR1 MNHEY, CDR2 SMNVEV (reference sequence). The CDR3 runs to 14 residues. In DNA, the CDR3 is TGTGCCAGCAGTGAGGAGCGGCTCAGCTACGAGCAGTACTTC. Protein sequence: CASSEERLSYEQYF.

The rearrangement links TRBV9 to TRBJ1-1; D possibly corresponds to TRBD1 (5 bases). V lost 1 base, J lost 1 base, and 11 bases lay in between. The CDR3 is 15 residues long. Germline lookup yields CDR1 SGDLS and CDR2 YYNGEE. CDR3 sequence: CASSVLGGKNTEAFF. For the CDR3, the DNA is TGTGCCAGCAGCGTACTCGGGGGGAAGAACACTGAAGCTTTCTTT.